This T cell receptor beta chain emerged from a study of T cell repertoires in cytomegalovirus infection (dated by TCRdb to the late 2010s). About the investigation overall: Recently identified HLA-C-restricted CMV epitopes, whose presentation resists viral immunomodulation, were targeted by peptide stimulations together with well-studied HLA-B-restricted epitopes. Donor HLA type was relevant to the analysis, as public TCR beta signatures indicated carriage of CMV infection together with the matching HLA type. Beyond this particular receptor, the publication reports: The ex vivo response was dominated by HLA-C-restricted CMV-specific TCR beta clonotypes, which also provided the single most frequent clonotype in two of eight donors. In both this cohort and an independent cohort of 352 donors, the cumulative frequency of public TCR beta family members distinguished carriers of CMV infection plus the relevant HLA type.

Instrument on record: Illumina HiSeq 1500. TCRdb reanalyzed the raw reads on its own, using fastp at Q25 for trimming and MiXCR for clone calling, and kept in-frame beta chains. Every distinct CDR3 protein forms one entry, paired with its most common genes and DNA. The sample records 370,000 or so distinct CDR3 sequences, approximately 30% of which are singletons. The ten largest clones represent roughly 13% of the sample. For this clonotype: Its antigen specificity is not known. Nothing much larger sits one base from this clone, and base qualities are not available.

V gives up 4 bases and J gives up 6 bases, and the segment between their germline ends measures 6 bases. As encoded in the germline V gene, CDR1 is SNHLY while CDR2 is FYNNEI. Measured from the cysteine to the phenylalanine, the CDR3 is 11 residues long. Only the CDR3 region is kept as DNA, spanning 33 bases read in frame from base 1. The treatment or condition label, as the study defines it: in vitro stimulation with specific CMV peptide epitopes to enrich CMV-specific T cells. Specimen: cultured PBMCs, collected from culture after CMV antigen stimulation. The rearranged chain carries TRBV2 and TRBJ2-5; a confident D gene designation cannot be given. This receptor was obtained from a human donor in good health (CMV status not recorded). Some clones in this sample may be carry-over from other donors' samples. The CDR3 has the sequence CASSGPQTQYF. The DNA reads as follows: TGTGCCAGCAGTGGTCCCCAGACCCAGTACTTC.